The T cell receptor (beta chain) under discussion was sequenced for a study of shared clonotypes between healthy human individuals. Clones were sequenced by immunoSEQ multiplex PCR, and TCRdb holds only the in-frame ones, with some missing. The profile shows hundreds of thousands of clones, approximately 96% of them singletons. Terminally differentiated effector memory CD45RA+ cells were excluded from the naive CD8 cells, which were CD45RO-negative and positively selected for CCR7. This CDR3 comprises 13 residues. The V gene end was trimmed by 6 bases and the J gene end by 8 bases; junction bases not matched to a gene: 5. The germline V gene has CDR1 MNHEY and CDR2 SMNVEV (reference sequence).

The sequenced sample was naive CD8+ T cells sorted from blood. The receptor comes from a woman aged 25 to 45 in good health. The J gene is TRBJ1-1, the V gene TRBV27; 11 bases map to TRBD1. CDR3 residues: CASRPGQGVEAFF. The DNA for the CDR3 is TGTGCCAGCAGGCCGGGACAGGGGGTAGAAGCTTTCTTT.